Listed below are T cell receptor beta chains from one sample, sequenced in a study of PD-1 blockade in mismatch repair-deficient tumors. Sequencing was performed with immunoSEQ multiplex PCR; in TCRdb, only in-frame clones are kept and a portion is missing. The sample shows roughly 53,000 clones, around 80% of them seen only once. Sequencing was performed on peripheral blood, taken 4 weeks after starting pembrolizumab. The receptors were sampled from an adult with mismatch repair-deficient cancer. CDR3s include the opening cysteine and the closing phenylalanine or tryptophan. The order of the fields is V gene, clone size, D gene, CDR3 length, J gene, CDR3 protein, CDR3 DNA. D genes are given only for firm matches. Clone size is shown for a subset of rows, as once, few, many or a class of expanded clone.

V gene: TRBV2
clone size: .
D gene: .
CDR3 length: 10
J gene: TRBJ2-7
CDR3 protein: CASSFYEQYF
CDR3 DNA: TGTGCCAGCAGTTTCTACGAGCAGTACTTC

V gene: TRBV19
clone size: .
D gene: TRBD1
CDR3 length: 16
J gene: TRBJ2-7
CDR3 protein: CASSTTTGQVLVEQYF
CDR3 DNA: TGTGCCAGTAGTACAACGACGGGACAGGTCTTGGTCGAGCAGTACTTC

V gene: TRBV13
clone size: .
D gene: TRBD1
CDR3 length: 15
J gene: TRBJ2-5
CDR3 protein: CASSLPQGAGETQYF
CDR3 DNA: TGTGCCAGCAGCCTACCCCAGGGGGCGGGGGAGACCCAGTACTTC

V gene: TRBV11-3
clone size: .
D gene: .
CDR3 length: 14
J gene: TRBJ2-7
CDR3 protein: CASSLVAASYEQYF
CDR3 DNA: TGTGCCAGCAGCTTGGTAGCGGCCTCCTACGAGCAGTACTTC

V gene: TRBV11-2
clone size: .
D gene: TRBD1
CDR3 length: 15
J gene: TRBJ1-2
CDR3 protein: CASSSDRGRTHGYTF
CDR3 DNA: TGTGCCAGCAGTTCCGACAGGGGGCGAACTCATGGCTACACCTTC

V gene: TRBV11-2
clone size: .
D gene: .
CDR3 length: 14
J gene: TRBJ2-7
CDR3 protein: CASSFGPGGYEQYF
CDR3 DNA: TGTGCCAGCAGCTTCGGACCCGGGGGCTACGAGCAGTACTTC

V gene: TRBV13
clone size: .
D gene: .
CDR3 length: 15
J gene: TRBJ2-3
CDR3 protein: CASSLAGRGTDTQYF
CDR3 DNA: TGTGCCAGCAGCTTAGCCGGTAGGGGCACAGATACGCAGTATTTT

V gene: TRBV11-2
clone size: .
D gene: .
CDR3 length: 15
J gene: TRBJ2-4
CDR3 protein: CASSLDWNAGNIQYF
CDR3 DNA: TGTGCCAGCAGCTTAGATTGGAACGCCGGGAACATTCAGTACTTC

V gene: TRBV7-9
clone size: .
D gene: TRBD2
CDR3 length: 16
J gene: TRBJ2-1
CDR3 protein: CASSLGASGSWNEQFF
CDR3 DNA: TGTGCCAGCAGCTTAGGGGCTAGCGGGAGTTGGAATGAGCAGTTCTTC

V gene: TRBV4-1
clone size: .
D gene: TRBD1
CDR3 length: 17
J gene: TRBJ1-2
CDR3 protein: CASSQGGWDREIYGYTF
CDR3 DNA: TGCGCCAGCAGCCAGGGGGGTTGGGACAGGGAGATCTATGGCTACACCTTC

V gene: TRBV10-3
clone size: .
D gene: .
CDR3 length: 13
J gene: TRBJ2-7
CDR3 protein: CAISEGLSNEQYF
CDR3 DNA: TGTGCCATCAGTGAGGGACTATCCAACGAGCAGTACTTC

V gene: TRBV6-4
clone size: few
D gene: TRBD1
CDR3 length: 15
J gene: TRBJ2-1
CDR3 protein: CASSSGTGGLDEQFF
CDR3 DNA: TGTGCCAGCAGTTCAGGGACAGGGGGTTTAGATGAGCAGTTCTTC

V gene: TRBV19
clone size: .
D gene: .
CDR3 length: 16
J gene: TRBJ2-7
CDR3 protein: CASSLQAAGSSYEQYF
CDR3 DNA: TGTGCCAGTAGTCTCCAGGCGGCGGGGAGCTCCTACGAGCAGTACTTC

V gene: TRBV20-1
clone size: .
D gene: .
CDR3 length: 11
J gene: TRBJ1-1
CDR3 protein: CSARGERGAFF
CDR3 DNA: TGCAGTGCTAGGGGGGAAAGAGGGGCTTTCTTT